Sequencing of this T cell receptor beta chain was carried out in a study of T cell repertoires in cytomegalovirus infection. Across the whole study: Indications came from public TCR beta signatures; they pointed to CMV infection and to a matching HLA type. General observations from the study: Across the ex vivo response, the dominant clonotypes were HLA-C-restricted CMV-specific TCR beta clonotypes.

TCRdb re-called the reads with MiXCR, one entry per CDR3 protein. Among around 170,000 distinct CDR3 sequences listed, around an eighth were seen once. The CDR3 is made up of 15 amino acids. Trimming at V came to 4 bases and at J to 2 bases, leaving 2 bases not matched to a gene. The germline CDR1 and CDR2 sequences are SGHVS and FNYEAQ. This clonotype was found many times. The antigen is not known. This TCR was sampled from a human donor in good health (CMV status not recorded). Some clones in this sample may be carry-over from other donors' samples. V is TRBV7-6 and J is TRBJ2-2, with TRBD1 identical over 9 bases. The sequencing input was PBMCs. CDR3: CASSSGQGNTGELFF. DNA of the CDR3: TGTGCCAGCAGCTCGGGACAGGGTAACACCGGGGAGCTGTTTTTT.